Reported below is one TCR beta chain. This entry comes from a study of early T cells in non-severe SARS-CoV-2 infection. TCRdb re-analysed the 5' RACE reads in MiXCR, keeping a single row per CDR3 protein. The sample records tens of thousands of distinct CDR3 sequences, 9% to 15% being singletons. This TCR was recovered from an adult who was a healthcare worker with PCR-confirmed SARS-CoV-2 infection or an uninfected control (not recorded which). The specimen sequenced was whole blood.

The CDR3 here is CSARAGPHNSPLHF. CDR3 DNA sequence: TGCAGTGCTCGAGCCGGGCCCCATAATTCACCCCTCCACTTT. The V gene is TRBV20-1, the J gene TRBJ1-6, with no clear D. The V gene lost 5 bases and the J gene lost 5 bases, with 13 bases spanning the gap. The CDR3 totals 14 residues. Germline CDR1 DFQATT, CDR2 SNEGSKA (reference sequence).